This T cell receptor beta chain was sequenced in a study of cytomegalovirus exposure and HLA in healthy donors. A word on this clone: The germline gene is not matched at one end of the junction; a read error may be the cause.

The PCR ran on 60 Vbeta and 13 Jbeta primers. Only in-frame clones appear in the TCRdb table, and some are missing; sequencing was by immunoSEQ multiplex PCR. The sample consists of some 130,000 clones, roughly 83% of them appearing once. CDR1 is MNHNS, CDR2 SASEGT, per germline. The CDR3 covers 14 residues. The sequencing sample was made of PBMCs. The sequence came from a man between 18 and 35 years old in good health and CMV-seronegative. The V call is TRBV6-1, the J call TRBJ2-7, with TRBD1 identical over 7 bases. CDR3 in amino acids: CAGSKQGTTYEQYF. As DNA, the CDR3 is TGTGCCGGCAGTAAACAGGGGACCACCTACGAGCAGTACTTC.